Below, 6 T cell receptor beta chains from the same sample are listed, as sequenced in a study of beta chain features in type 1 diabetes. TCRB transcripts that were expressed got sequenced, as all of the isolated RNA had been reverse transcribed. Here immunoSEQ multiplex PCR was the method, and the copy in TCRdb shows in-frame clones only, minus some. The data contain 65,000 to 100,000 clones, roughly 34% of them seen just once; the ten biggest clones take up 0.4% to 0.55%. Sequencing used stem cell memory CD4+ T cells from blood. The receptors were gathered from a woman between 18 and 30 years old in good health.

This clone was counted a few times. The V and J genes are TRBV30 and TRBJ2-5; a possible D gene is TRBD1 (5 bases). Per the germline V gene, CDR1 is GTSNPN and CDR2 is SVGIG (reference sequence). V dropped 0 bases and J dropped 4 bases, with 6 bases sitting between them. This CDR3 comprises 12 residues. The CDR3 loop reads CAWSVQVETQYF. The CDR3 DNA is TGTGCCTGGAGTGTACAGGTAGAGACCCAGTACTTC.

The rearrangement uses TRBV28 and TRBJ1-1; 9 bases are shared with TRBD1. CDR1 MDHEN and CDR2 SYDVKM come from the germline V gene. CDR3 length: 16 residues. Trimming took 6 bases from V and 5 from J; bases not matched to a gene: 13. CDR3 loop: CASSPTLQGAQTEAFF. CDR3 nucleotides: TGTGCCAGCAGCCCGACCTTACAGGGGGCGCAAACTGAAGCTTTCTTT.

This clone turned up a few times. This sequence joins TRBV11-3 and TRBJ2-2; TRBD1 aligns across 9 bases. Germline V lookup: CDR1 SGHNT, CDR2 YENEEA. V lost 5 bases to trimming and J lost 6 bases; unmatched junction nucleotides: 7. The CDR3 length is 15 residues. The CDR3: CASSARDRAPGELFF. The CDR3 nucleotides are TGTGCCAGCAGCGCCCGGGACAGGGCTCCCGGGGAGCTGTTTTTT.

A few counts support this clone. The rearrangement uses TRBV4-2 and TRBJ1-1; D unresolved. V was clipped by 1 base and J by 1 base, with 4 bases between them. The CDR3 covers 13 residues. Germline assignment: CDR1 LGHNA and CDR2 YNFKEQ. In DNA, the CDR3 is TGTGCCAGCAGCCAAGTTCAGAACACTGAAGCTTTCTTT. This sequence encodes CASSQVQNTEAFF.

This clone occurred a few times. The chain couples TRBV30 to TRBJ1-1; D is perhaps TRBD1 (6 bases). V lost 0 bases and J lost 11, with 25 bases in between. The CDR3 extends over 16 amino acids. In germline, CDR1 is GTSNPN, CDR2 SVGIG (reference sequence). The CDR3 region is CAWSVSASVLIQGAFF. The CDR3, as DNA: TGTGCCTGGAGTGTATCGGCCTCCGTTTTGATTCAGGGGGCTTTCTTT.

A few counts support this clone. The genes are TRBV7-2 and TRBJ2-6; tentative D call: TRBD1 (6 bases). The germline V gene encodes CDR1 SGHTA and CDR2 FQGNSA. Trimming cost V 3 bases and J 0 bases, with 6 bases left between them. This CDR3 spans 15 amino acids. The CDR3 nucleotides read TGTGCCAGCAGCTTGGACAGCTCTGGGGCCAACGTCCTGACTTTC. It translates to CASSLDSSGANVLTF.